This T cell receptor (beta chain) originates from a study of CD8 T cells in ankylosing spondylitis. Trimming at V came to 4 bases and at J to 9 bases, leaving 9 bases not matched to a gene. Germline lookup yields CDR1 SGHRS and CDR2 YFSETQ. The CDR3 runs 15 residues. Study findings and constraints: Disease-associated clones were reportedly significantly overrepresented in matched ankylosing spondylitis synovial fluid. Blood of patients with ankylosing spondylitis appeared to be characterized by a TCR beta motif of several highly homologous variants. In synovial fluid and blood from reactive arthritis, some motif variants were previously reported.

This clonotype has at least ten counts. Its cognate antigen is unknown. Scientists made TCR beta libraries using quantitative 5'-RACE with molecular barcodes. One entry per CDR3 protein results from TCRdb running MiXCR on the 5' RACE reads. This repertoire shows 220,000 or so distinct CDR3 sequences, 8% to 11% found once; its top ten account for less than 25%. This sequence was found in a male donor with ankylosing spondylitis or in good health (not recorded which). The genes are TRBV5-1 and TRBJ2-1; 11 bases fit TRBD2. Source material: blood, either unsorted or a sorted T cell fraction (not recorded which). The CDR3 DNA reads as TGCGCCAGCAGCCTGACTAGCGGGGTAGCTAGTGAGCAGTTCTTC. As protein: CASSLTSGVASEQFF.